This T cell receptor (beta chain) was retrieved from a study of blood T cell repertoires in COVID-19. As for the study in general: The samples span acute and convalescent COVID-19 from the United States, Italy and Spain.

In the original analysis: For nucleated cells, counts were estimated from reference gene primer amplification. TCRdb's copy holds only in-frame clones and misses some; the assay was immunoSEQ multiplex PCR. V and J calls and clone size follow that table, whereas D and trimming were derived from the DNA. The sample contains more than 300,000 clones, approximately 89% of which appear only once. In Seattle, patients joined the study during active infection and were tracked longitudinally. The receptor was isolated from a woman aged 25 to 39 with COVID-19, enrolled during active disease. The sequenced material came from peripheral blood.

CDR3 DNA sequence: TGTGCCAGTAGTTCCGGGACTAGTGATTCCTACGAGCAGTACTTC. Its protein product is CASSSGTSDSYEQYF. The chain has TRBV19 and TRBJ2-7; 8 bases map to TRBD2. This CDR3 spans 15 amino acids. Germline CDR1 reads LNHDA; CDR2 reads SQIVND (reference sequence). J gave up 1 base and V 5 bases, and 7 bases lay outside the gene matches. Full variable domain (missing parts from reference TRBV19 and TRBJ2-7): DGGITQSPKYLFRKEGQNVTLSCEQNLNHDAMYWYRQDPGQGLRLIYYSQIVNDFQKGDIAEGYSVSREKKESFPLTVTSAQKNPTAFYLCASSSGTSDSYEQYFGPGTRLTVT.